The source of this TCR beta chain is a study of blood T cell repertoires in COVID-19. Produced via immunoSEQ multiplex PCR; TCRdb's table is partial and in-frame only. In the table there are 97,000 or so clones, about 85% of which are singletons. This CDR3 is 14 amino acids long. Trimming stripped 1 base from V and 7 bases from J, with 8 bases between. Germline V gene lookup returns CDR1 LNHDA and CDR2 SQIVND (reference sequence). The gene calls are TRBV19 and TRBJ1-6; D may be TRBD1 (5 bases). The sequenced sample was peripheral blood. The clonotype comes from a man aged 50-59 years with active COVID-19. In nucleotides, the CDR3 is TGTGCCAGTAGTATAGGGGGGGTGAATTCACCCCTCCACTTT. It encodes CASSIGGVNSPLHF.